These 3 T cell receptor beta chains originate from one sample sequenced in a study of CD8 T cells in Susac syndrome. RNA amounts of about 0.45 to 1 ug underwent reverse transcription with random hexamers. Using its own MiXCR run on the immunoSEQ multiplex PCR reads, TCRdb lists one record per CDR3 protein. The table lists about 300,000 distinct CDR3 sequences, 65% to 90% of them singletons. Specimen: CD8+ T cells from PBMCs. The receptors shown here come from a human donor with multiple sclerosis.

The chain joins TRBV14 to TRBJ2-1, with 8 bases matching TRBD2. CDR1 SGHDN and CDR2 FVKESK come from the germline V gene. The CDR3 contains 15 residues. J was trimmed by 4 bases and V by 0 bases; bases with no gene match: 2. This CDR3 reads CASSQEPSGYNEQFF. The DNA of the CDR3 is TGTGCCAGCAGCCAAGAACCTAGCGGGTACAATGAGCAGTTCTTC. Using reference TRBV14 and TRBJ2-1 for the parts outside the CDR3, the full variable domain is EAGVTQFPSHSVIEKGQTVTLRCDPISGHDNLYWYRRVMGKEIKFLLHFVKESKQDESGMPNNRFLAERTGGTYSTLKVQPAELEDSGVYFCASSQEPSGYNEQFFGPGTRLTVL.

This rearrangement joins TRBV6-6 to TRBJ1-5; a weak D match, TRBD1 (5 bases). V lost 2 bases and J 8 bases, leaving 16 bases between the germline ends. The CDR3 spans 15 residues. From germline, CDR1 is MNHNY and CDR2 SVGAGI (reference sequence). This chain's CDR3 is CASSYERGPEEPQHF. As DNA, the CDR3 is TGTGCCAGCAGTTACGAGCGGGGCCCGGAGGAGCCCCAGCATTTT.

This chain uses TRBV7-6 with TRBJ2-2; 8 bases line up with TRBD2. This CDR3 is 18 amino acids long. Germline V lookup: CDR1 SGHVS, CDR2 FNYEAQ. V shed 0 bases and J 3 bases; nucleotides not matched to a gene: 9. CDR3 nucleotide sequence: TGTGCCAGCAGCTTAGCCCCGCGTAGCGGGGATGACACCGGGGAGCTGTTTTTT. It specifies CASSLAPRSGDDTGELFF.